Below, 14 T cell receptor beta chains from the same sample are listed, as sequenced in a study of blood T cell repertoires in COVID-19. Sequencing was performed with immunoSEQ multiplex PCR; in TCRdb, only in-frame clones are kept and a portion is missing. The sample consists of 210,000 or so clones, 84% of them appearing once. Material for sequencing was peripheral blood. These receptors were taken from a woman in her sixties or seventies with active or convalescent COVID-19.

The chain carries TRBV10-3 and TRBJ1-4; D is uncertain. The CDR3 is 12 residues long. V was trimmed by 5 bases and J by 5 bases, leaving 6 bases between them. Germline CDR1 ENHRY, CDR2 SYGVKD. CDR3 sequence reads: CAISQQNEKLFF. DNA for the CDR3: TGTGCCATCAGTCAACAGAATGAAAAACTGTTTTTT.

V is TRBV6-5 and J is TRBJ1-3; unclear D gene. V was clipped by 2 bases and J by 0 bases, with 11 bases between them. Per the germline V gene, CDR1 is MNHEY and CDR2 is SVGAGI. The CDR3 runs 16 residues. The CDR3 nucleotides are TGTGCCAGCAGTTACAAGGAGCCACTCTCTGGAAACACCATATATTTT. This sequence encodes CASSYKEPLSGNTIYF.

The chain recombines TRBV5-4 with TRBJ2-7, with 7 bases aligning to TRBD2. The CDR3 totals 16 residues. V lost 4 bases and J lost 0; bases outside the gene matches: 10. Germline V gives CDR1 SGHNT, CDR2 YYREEE (reference sequence). The CDR3 DNA follows: TGTGCCAGCAGCCAGGGAGGGGACTCTCCCTCCTACGAGCAGTACTTC. Its translation is CASSQGGDSPSYEQYF.

The chain is built from TRBV6-5 and TRBJ1-1; no definite D call. V lost 5 bases and J 1 base, leaving 8 bases between the germline ends. This CDR3 has 13 amino acids. The germline V gene encodes CDR1 MNHEY and CDR2 SVGAGI. The CDR3 here is CASSPKRNTEAFF. The CDR3 DNA sequence: TGTGCCAGCAGTCCCAAGAGGAACACTGAAGCTTTCTTT.

CDR3 sequence reads: CASSSLSGNGGNEQFF. Written as DNA, the CDR3 is TGTGCCAGCAGTTCCCTTAGCGGGAACGGGGGTAATGAGCAGTTCTTC. This chain uses TRBV27 with TRBJ2-1; 8 bases line up with TRBD2. Germline lookup yields CDR1 MNHEY and CDR2 SMNVEV (reference sequence). V trimming: 4 bases; J trimming: 7 bases; junction bases outside the gene matches: 12. This CDR3 region has 16 residues.

V is TRBV7-6 and J is TRBJ2-5; 10 bases are a match to TRBD1. J lost 5 bases, V lost 4 bases, and 4 bases had no gene match. This CDR3 is built from 14 residues. The V gene's germline CDR1 is SGHVS and CDR2 FNYEAQ. As DNA, the CDR3 is TGTGCCAGCAGCTCGACAGGGGGCTGGGAGACCCAGTACTTC. Its translation: CASSSTGGWETQYF.

This clone was observed a handful of times. The chain uses TRBV28 and TRBJ1-1; D is unresolved. CDR3 length equals 13 residues. The V gene's germline CDR1 is MDHEN and CDR2 SYDVKM. Trimming took off 5 bases at V and 5 bases at J, with 12 bases between the two ends. The DNA for the CDR3 is TGTGCCAGCAGTACCCCCGCTCAGACTGAAGCTTTCTTT. It yields the protein CASSTPAQTEAFF. The whole variable domain, filled in from reference TRBV28 and TRBJ1-1, reads DVKVTQSSRYLVKRTGEKVFLECVQDMDHENMFWYRQDPGLGLRLIYFSYDVKMKEKGDIPEGYSVSREKKERFSLILESASTNQTSMYLCASSTPAQTEAFFGQGTRLTVV.

This chain links TRBV7-8 with TRBJ2-5; possible D gene TRBD2, 6 bases. CDR3 length: 16 amino acids. The V gene lost 2 bases and the J gene lost 0 bases, with 13 bases spanning the gap. In germline, CDR1 is SGHVS, CDR2 FQNEAQ. The CDR3, as DNA: TGTGCCAGCAGCTTATACGGGAGAGGGTACCAAGAGACCCAGTACTTC. It specifies CASSLYGRGYQETQYF.

This clone came up a few times. The chain uses TRBV6-5 and TRBJ1-4; tentatively, D is TRBD1 (5 bases). CDR3 length equals 14 residues. The V and J ends lost 4 bases and 3 bases respectively, with 9 bases between them. Germline V gives CDR1 MNHEY, CDR2 SVGAGI. CDR3 loop: CASSSGRANEKLFF. CDR3 in DNA: TGTGCCAGCAGTTCAGGGCGTGCTAATGAAAAACTGTTTTTT.

J is TRBJ1-2 and V is TRBV28, with D hard to call. Germline CDR1 reads MDHEN; CDR2 reads SYDVKM. Trimming took off 10 bases at V and 2 bases at J, with 11 bases between the two ends. The CDR3 totals 12 residues. The DNA of the CDR3 is TGTGCCACCGAGGGAGCAAACTATGGCTACACCTTC. Protein: CATEGANYGYTF.

V gene TRBV12-3 or TRBV12-4 combines with J gene TRBJ2-1; tentative D call: TRBD2 (6 bases). The CDR3 totals 13 residues. Trimming cost V 3 bases and J 8 bases, with 11 bases left between them. The CDR3 is CASSFASGDEQFF. CDR3 sequence (DNA): TGTGCCAGCAGTTTCGCATCGGGGGATGAGCAGTTCTTC.

The rearrangement uses TRBV28 and TRBJ2-7, with 8 bases identical to TRBD2. The CDR3 covers 15 residues. Germline V gives CDR1 MDHEN, CDR2 SYDVKM. Trimming cost V 4 bases and J 3 bases; bases outside gene matches: 8. CDR3 amino acids: CASSSRAGGVYEQYF. CDR3 nucleotides: TGTGCCAGCAGTTCTAGGGCGGGAGGCGTCTACGAGCAGTACTTC.

This clone was picked up one time. CDR3 DNA sequence: TGTGCCAGCAGCCAACACAGGGTCTACGAGCAGTACTTC. It yields the protein CASSQHRVYEQYF. The V call is TRBV14, the J call TRBJ2-7; D may be TRBD1 (6 bases). Germline loops: CDR1 SGHDN, CDR2 FVKESK. This CDR3 is 13 amino acids long. Between the trimmed V and J ends, which lost 2 bases and 3 bases, there was a span of 8 bases. The complete variable domain, with remaining parts taken from reference TRBV14 and TRBJ2-7, reads EAGVTQFPSHSVIEKGQTVTLRCDPISGHDNLYWYRRVMGKEIKFLLHFVKESKQDESGMPNNRFLAERTGGTYSTLKVQPAELEDSGVYFCASSQHRVYEQYFGPGTRLTVT.

The gene calls are TRBV7-9 and TRBJ2-6; maybe TRBD2 (6 bases). CDR1 is SEHNR, CDR2 FQNEAQ, per germline (reference sequence). The germline V and J ends were trimmed by 2 bases and 1 base, with 15 bases remaining between them. The CDR3 contains 18 residues. CDR3 sequence (DNA): TGTGCCAGCAGCTTATTGGGACTCCGAGATTCTGGGGCCAACGTCCTGACTTTC. Protein sequence: CASSLLGLRDSGANVLTF. Filled out from reference TRBV7-9 and TRBJ2-6, the complete variable domain reads DTGVSQNPRHKITKRGQNVTFRCDPISEHNRLYWYRQTLGQGPEFLTYFQNEAQLEKSRLLSDRFSAERPKGSFSTLEIQRTEQGDSAMYLCASSLLGLRDSGANVLTFGAGSRLTVL.